This T cell receptor beta chain comes out of a study of blood T cell repertoires in COVID-19. Study context: COVID-19 samples, acute and convalescent, were from the United States, Italy and Spain. The analysed material was cDNA or gDNA that came from T cells, B-cell-depleted T cells, or PBMCs.

This clone occurred many times. Germline V CDR1 and CDR2: SGHTS, YDEGEE. The CDR3 covers 16 residues. V shed 2 bases and J 0 bases; nucleotides not matched to a gene: 5. Original methodology: Cell counts per sample came from amplifying reference gene primers. Repertoires were generated with immunoSEQ multiplex PCR, while TCRdb's copy carries only in-frame clones and drops some. Clonal size and the V and J genes are those of that table, whereas D and trimming came from the DNA. The sample includes roughly 100,000 clones, 81% of them seen just once. The chain has TRBV5-8 and TRBJ1-3; 7 positions agree with TRBD1. Material for sequencing was peripheral blood. This clonotype was obtained from a woman in her 70s with acute or convalescent COVID-19. The CDR3 nucleotides are TGTGCCAGCAGCTTAAGGGGACAGCTCTCTGGAAACACCATATATTTT. Translation gives CASSLRGQLSGNTIYF.